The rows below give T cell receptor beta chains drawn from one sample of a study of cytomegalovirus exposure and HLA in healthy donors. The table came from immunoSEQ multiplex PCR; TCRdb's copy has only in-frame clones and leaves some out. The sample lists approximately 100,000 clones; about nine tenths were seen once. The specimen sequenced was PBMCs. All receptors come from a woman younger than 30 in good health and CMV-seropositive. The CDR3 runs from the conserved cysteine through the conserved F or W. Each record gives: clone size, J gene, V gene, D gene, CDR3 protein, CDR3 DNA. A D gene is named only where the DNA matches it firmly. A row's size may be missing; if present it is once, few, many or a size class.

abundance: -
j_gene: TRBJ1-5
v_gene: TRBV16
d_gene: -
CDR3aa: CASSLGRGSNQPQHF
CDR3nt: TGTGCCAGCAGTCTCGGAAGGGGAAGCAATCAGCCCCAGCATTTT

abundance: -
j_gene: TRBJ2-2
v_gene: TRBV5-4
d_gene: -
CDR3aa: CASSFRERAGELFF
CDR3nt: TGTGCCAGCAGCTTTAGGGAGAGAGCCGGGGAGCTGTTTTTT

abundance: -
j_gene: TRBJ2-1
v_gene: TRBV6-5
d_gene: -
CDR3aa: CASSYPGGQGSYEQFF
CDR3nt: TGTGCCAGCAGTTACCCGGGGGGCCAAGGGTCTTATGAGCAGTTCTTC

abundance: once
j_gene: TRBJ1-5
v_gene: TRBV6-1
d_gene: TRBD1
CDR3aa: CASSEARTGQRSSNQPQHF
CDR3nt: TGTGCCAGCAGTGAAGCGAGGACAGGGCAAAGGTCCAGCAATCAGCCCCAGCATTTT

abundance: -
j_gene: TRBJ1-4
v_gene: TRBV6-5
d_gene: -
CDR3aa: CASRQGIKEKLFF
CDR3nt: TGTGCCAGCAGGCAGGGGATTAAGGAAAAACTGTTTTTT

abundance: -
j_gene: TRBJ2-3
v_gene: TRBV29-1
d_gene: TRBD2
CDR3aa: CSVDKGLAADTQYF
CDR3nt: TGCAGCGTTGATAAGGGACTAGCTGCAGATACGCAGTATTTT

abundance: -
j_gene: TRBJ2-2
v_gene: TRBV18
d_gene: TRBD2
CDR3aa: CASSRTGTSGGTGELFF
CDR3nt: TGTGCCAGCTCACGAACCGGGACTAGCGGGGGAACCGGGGAGCTGTTTTTT

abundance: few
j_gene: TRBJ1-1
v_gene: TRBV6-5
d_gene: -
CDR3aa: CASSQMVYQNTEAFF
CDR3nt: TGTGCCAGCAGCCAGATGGTTTACCAAAACACTGAAGCTTTCTTT

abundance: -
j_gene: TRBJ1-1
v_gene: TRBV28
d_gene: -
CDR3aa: CASSFVGMNTEAFF
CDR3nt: TGTGCCAGCAGTTTCGTGGGCATGAACACTGAAGCTTTCTTT

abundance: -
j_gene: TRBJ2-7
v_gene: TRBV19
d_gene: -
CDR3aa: CASSGPYEQYF
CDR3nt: TGTGCCAGTAGTGGGCCCTACGAGCAGTACTTC

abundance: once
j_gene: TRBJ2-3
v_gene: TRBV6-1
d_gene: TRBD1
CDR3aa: CASSGDRVTDTQYF
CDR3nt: TGTGCCAGCAGTGGGGACAGGGTTACAGATACGCAGTATTTT

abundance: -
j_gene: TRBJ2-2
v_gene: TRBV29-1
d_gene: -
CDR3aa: CSVGGGMDTGELFF
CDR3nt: TGCAGCGTTGGGGGGGGCATGGACACCGGGGAGCTGTTTTTT

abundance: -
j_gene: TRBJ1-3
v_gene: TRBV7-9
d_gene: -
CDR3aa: CASSWGVNAGNTIYF
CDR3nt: TGTGCCAGCAGCTGGGGGGTAAATGCTGGAAACACCATATATTTT

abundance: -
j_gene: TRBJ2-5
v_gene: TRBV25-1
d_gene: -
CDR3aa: CASSTTALQETQYF
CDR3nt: TGTGCCAGCAGTACGACAGCCCTCCAAGAGACCCAGTACTTC

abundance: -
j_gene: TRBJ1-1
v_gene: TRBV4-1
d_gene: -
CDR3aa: CASRRSREKGTEAFF
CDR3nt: TGCGCCAGCAGACGGAGCCGGGAAAAGGGAACTGAAGCTTTCTTT

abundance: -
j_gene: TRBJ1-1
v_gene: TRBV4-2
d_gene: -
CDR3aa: CASSRRLRDTEAFF
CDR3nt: TGTGCCAGCAGCAGGAGGTTGAGGGACACTGAAGCTTTCTTT

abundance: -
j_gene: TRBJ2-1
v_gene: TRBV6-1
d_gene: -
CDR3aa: CASSEAISGYNEQFF
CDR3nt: TGTGCCAGCAGTGAAGCCATTAGCGGATACAATGAGCAGTTCTTC

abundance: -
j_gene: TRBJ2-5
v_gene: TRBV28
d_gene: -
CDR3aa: CASSLVAGDKYF
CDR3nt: TGTGCCAGCAGTTTAGTGGCGGGGGACAAGTACTTC

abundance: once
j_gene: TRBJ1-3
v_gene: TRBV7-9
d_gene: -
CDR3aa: CASSFPGQFSSGNTIYF
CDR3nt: TGTGCCAGCAGCTTCCCTGGCCAATTCAGTTCTGGAAACACCATATATTTT

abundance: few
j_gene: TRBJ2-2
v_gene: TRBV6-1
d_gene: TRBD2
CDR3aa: CASSERAGGETGELFF
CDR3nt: TGTGCCAGCAGTGAACGGGCGGGGGGGGAAACCGGGGAGCTGTTTTTT

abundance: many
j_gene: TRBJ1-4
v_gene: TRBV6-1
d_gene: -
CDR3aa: CASSELQGSEKLFF
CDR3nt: TGTGCCAGCAGTGAGCTCCAGGGTAGTGAAAAACTGTTTTTT

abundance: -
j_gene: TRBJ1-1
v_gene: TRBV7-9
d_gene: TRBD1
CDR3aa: CASSLGQGNTEAFF
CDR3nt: TGTGCCAGCAGCTTGGGACAGGGGAACACTGAAGCTTTCTTT

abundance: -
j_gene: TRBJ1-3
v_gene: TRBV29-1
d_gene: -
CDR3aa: CSAGGRNTIYF
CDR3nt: TGCAGCGCCGGGGGGAGGAACACCATATATTTT

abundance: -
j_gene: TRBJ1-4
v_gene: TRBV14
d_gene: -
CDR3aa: CASSQGRKLFF
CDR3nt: TGTGCCAGCAGCCAAGGTCGAAAACTGTTTTTT

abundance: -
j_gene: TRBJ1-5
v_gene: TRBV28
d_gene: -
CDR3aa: CASSTGDTGQPQHF
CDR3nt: TGTGCCAGCAGTACCGGGGATACGGGCCAGCCCCAGCATTTT

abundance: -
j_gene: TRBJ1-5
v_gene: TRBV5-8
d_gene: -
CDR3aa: CASRWGDQPQHF
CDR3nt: TGTGCCAGCAGATGGGGAGATCAGCCCCAGCATTTT

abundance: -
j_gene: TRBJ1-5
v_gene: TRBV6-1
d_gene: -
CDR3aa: CASTGEFLQPQHF
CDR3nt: TGTGCCAGCACGGGGGAGTTTCTACAGCCCCAGCATTTT

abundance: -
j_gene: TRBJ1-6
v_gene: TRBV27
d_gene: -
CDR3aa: CASSAGSYNSPLHF
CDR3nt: TGTGCCAGCAGTGCGGGAAGTTATAATTCACCCCTCCACTTT

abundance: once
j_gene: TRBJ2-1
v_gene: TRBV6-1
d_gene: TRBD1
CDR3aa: CASRDRGDNEQFF
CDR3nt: TGTGCCAGCCGGGACAGGGGGGACAATGAGCAGTTCTTC

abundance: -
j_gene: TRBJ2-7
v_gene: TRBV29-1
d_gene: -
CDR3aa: CSVAKRQGYEQYF
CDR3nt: TGCAGCGTTGCGAAAAGGCAGGGCTACGAGCAGTACTTC

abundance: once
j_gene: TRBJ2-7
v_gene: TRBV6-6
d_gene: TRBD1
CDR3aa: CASSYSYRGKSYEQYF
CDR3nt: TGTGCCAGCAGTTACTCGTACAGGGGCAAATCCTACGAGCAGTACTTC

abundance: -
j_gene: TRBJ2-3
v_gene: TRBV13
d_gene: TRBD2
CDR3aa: CASSFGLAGSTDTQYF
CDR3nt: TGTGCCAGCAGCTTCGGGCTAGCGGGTAGCACAGATACGCAGTATTTT

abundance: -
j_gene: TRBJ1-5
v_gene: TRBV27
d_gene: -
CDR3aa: CASRDSLYSNQPQHF
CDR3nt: TGTGCCAGCAGGGACAGTTTATATAGCAATCAGCCCCAGCATTTT

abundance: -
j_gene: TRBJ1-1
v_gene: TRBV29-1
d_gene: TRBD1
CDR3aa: CSVAQGAPKAFF
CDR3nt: TGCAGCGTCGCCCAGGGGGCCCCTAAAGCTTTCTTT

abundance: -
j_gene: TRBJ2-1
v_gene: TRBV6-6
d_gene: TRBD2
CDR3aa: CASSPGTRSNEQFF
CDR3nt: TGTGCCAGCAGTCCTGGGACTAGAAGCAATGAGCAGTTCTTC

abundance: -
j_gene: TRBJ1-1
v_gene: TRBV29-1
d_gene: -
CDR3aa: CSVVGQHKAFF
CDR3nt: TGCAGCGTGGTAGGACAGCACAAAGCTTTCTTT